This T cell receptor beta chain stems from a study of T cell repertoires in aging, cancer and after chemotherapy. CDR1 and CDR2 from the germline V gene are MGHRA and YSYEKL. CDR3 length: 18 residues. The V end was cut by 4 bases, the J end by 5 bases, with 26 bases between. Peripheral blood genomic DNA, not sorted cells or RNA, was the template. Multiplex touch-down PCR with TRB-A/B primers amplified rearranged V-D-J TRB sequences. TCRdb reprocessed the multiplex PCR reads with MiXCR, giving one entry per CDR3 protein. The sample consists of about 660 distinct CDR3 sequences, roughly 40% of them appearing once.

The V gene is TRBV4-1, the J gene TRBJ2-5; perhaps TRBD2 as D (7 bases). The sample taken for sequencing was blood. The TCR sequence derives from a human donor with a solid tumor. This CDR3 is CASSRKGGSGGLEETQYF. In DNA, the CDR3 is TGCGCCAGCAGCCGCAAGGGTGGGTCCGGGGGGCTGGAGGAGACCCAGTACTTC.